Detailed here is one T cell receptor (beta chain). The sample originates from a study of CD8 T cells in Susac syndrome. Germline V CDR1 and CDR2: SGDLS, YYNGEE. CDR3 size: 13 residues. Trimming at V came to 9 bases and at J to 3 bases, leaving 5 bases not matched to a gene. The RNA, roughly 0.5 to 1 ug, was put through reverse transcription using random hexamers. TCRdb reprocessed the immunoSEQ multiplex PCR reads via MiXCR and lists one record per CDR3 protein. The profile shows 150,000 to 200,000 distinct CDR3 sequences, just under 95% of them singletons. This clonotype was obtained from a human donor in good health. J is TRBJ2-1 and V is TRBV9; TRBD1 matches at 8 bases. The sequenced sample was CD4+ T cells from PBMCs. The chain's CDR3 is CATGTGLYNEQFF. CDR3 DNA: TGTGCCACCGGGACAGGTCTCTACAATGAGCAGTTCTTC.